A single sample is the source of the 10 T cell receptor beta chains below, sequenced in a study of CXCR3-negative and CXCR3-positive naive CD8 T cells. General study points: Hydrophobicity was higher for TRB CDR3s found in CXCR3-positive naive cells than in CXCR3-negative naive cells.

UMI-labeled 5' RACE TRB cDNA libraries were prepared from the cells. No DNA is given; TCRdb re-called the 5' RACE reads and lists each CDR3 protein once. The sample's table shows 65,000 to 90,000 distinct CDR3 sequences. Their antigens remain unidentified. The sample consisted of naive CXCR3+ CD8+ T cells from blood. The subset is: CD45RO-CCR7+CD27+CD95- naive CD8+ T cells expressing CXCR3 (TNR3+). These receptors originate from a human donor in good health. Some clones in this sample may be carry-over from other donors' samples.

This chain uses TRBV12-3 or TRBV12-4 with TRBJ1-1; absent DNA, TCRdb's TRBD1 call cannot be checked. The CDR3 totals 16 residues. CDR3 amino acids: CASTYPGQGGNTEAFF.

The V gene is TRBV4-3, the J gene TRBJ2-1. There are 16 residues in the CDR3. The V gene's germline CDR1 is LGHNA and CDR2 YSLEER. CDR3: CASSQDFAGGLNEQSF.

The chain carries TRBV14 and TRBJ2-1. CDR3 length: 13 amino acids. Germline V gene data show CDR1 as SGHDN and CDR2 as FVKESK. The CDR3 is CASSHSATHEQFF.

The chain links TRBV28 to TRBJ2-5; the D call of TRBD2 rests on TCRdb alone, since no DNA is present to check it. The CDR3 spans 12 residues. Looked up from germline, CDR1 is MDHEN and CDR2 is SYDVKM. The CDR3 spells CASSSHWEGQYF.

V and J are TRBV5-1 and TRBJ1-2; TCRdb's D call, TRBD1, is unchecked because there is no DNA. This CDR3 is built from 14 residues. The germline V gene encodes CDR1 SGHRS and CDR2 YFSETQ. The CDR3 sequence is CASSERQGGYGYTF. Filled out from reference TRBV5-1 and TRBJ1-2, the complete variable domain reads KAGVTQTPRYLIKTRGQQVTLSCSPISGHRSVSWYQQTPGQGLQFLFEYFSETQRNKGNFPGRFSGRQFSNSRSEMNVSTLELGDSALYLCASSERQGGYGYTFGSGTRLTVV.

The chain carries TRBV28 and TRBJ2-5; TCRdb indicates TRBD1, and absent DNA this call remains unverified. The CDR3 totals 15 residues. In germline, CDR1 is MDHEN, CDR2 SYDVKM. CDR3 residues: CASSSPRQGEETQYF.

The CDR3 is CASSEYFTGATNEKLFF. The chain joins TRBV25-1 to TRBJ1-4; TCRdb names TRBD1, which stays unverified in the absence of DNA. Germline V gene sequence: CDR1 MGHDK, CDR2 SYGVNS. This CDR3 is 17 amino acids long.

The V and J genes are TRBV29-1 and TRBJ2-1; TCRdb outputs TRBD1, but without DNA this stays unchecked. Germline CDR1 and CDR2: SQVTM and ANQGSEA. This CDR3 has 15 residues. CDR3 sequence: CSVYDDRGLHNEQFF.

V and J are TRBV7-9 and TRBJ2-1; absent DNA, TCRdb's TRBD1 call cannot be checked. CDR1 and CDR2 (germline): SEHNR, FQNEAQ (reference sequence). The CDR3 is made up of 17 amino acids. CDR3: CASITEISDSGTNEQFF.

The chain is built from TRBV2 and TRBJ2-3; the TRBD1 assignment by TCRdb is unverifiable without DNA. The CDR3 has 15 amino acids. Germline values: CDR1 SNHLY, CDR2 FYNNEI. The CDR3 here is CACPLENSSSDTQYF. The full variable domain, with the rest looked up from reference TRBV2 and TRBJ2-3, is EPEVTQTPSHQVTQMGQEVILRCVPISNHLYFYWYRQILGQKVEFLVSFYNNEISEKSEIFDDQFSVERPDGSNFTLKIRSTKLEDSAMYFCACPLENSSSDTQYFGPGTRLTVL.